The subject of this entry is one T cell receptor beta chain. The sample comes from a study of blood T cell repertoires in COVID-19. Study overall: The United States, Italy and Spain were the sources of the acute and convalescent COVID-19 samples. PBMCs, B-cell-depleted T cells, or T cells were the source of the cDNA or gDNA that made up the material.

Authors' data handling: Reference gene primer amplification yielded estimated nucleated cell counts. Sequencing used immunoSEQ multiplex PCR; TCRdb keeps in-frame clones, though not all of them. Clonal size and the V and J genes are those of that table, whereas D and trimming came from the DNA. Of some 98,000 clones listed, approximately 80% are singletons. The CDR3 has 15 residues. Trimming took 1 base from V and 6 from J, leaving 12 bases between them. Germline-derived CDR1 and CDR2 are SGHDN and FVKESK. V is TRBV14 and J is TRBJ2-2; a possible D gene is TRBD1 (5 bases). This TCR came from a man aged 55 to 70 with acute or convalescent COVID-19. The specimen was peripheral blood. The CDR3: CASSQGQGRAGELFF. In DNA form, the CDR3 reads TGTGCCAGCAGCCAAGGGCAGGGCAGGGCCGGGGAGCTGTTTTTT.